The clone carrying this T cell receptor beta chain was found many times. TCRdb fed the RT-PCR reads into MiXCR, producing one record per CDR3 protein. The data hold about 540,000 distinct CDR3 sequences, with roughly 25% observed a single time. This record belongs to a study of response to subunit inactivated influenza vaccine. These sequences were also reported in another study, on T cells expressing NK-cell markers. That source reports: 5'RACE template switching built TCR beta cDNA with unique molecular identifiers. Researchers report these clonotypes also headed the CD3+CD56-NKG2C+ fraction in a handful of donors. It is unclear if expanded NKG2C-expressing clones target HCMV antigens.

The material sequenced was CD4+ T cells sorted from PBMCs, taken approximately 13 days after vaccination. This TCR was sampled from a man over 45 who received an inactivated influenza vaccine.

The CDR3 is CSVWPPAGNSPLHF. The CDR3 region has the DNA TGCAGCGTCTGGCCCCCCGCGGGTAATTCACCCCTCCACTTT. The rearrangement uses TRBV29-1 and TRBJ1-6; D unclear. CDR3 length: 14 residues. V lost 6 bases and J lost 6, with 15 bases in between. CDR1 SQVTM and CDR2 ANQGSEA come from the germline V gene.